This TCR beta chain was recorded in a study of shared clonotypes between healthy human individuals. The wider study: Donor composition was a couple of women and three men, aged 18 to 49.

Some clones are missing from TCRdb's copy, which holds only in-frame ones; the method was immunoSEQ multiplex PCR. The sample records some 600,000 clones, 96% being singletons. With respect to this clone: Antigen specificity is unknown.

Findings and limits, study-wide: Clonotype sharing across donors was expected to vary with sequencing depth. Collection of samples was limited to blood; tissue repertoires likely differ. Compared with clonotypes that all four donors shared, non-shared clonotypes had lower generation probabilities.

V was trimmed by 5 bases and J by 4 bases, leaving 14 bases between them. Germline values: CDR1 LNHNV, CDR2 YYDKDF (reference sequence). The CDR3 totals 14 residues. Positively selected for CCR7, the CD45RO-negative cells used as naive CD8 cells excluded terminally differentiated effector memory CD45RA+ cells. The J gene is TRBJ1-1, the V gene TRBV15, with a weak D call TRBD1 (5 bases). The receptor comes from a young woman in good health. The sequencing sample was made of naive CD8+ T cells sorted from blood. CDR3 DNA sequence: TGTGCCACCAGCGCCGATAGGGGAGTCACTGAAGCTTTCTTT. Its protein is CATSADRGVTEAFF.